The source of this TCR beta chain is a study of blood T cell repertoires in COVID-19. V trimming: 1 base; J trimming: 7 bases; junction bases outside the gene matches: 9. The CDR3 is 15 residues long. Germline V CDR1 and CDR2: LGHNA, YNFKEQ. Some clones are missing from TCRdb's copy, which holds only in-frame ones; the method was immunoSEQ multiplex PCR. The repertoire holds roughly 340,000 clones, with roughly 86% as singletons. This clonotype was sampled from a woman in her sixties or seventies with COVID-19, enrolled during active disease. The genes are TRBV4-2 and TRBJ1-2, with 7 bases matching TRBD1. The sample comprised peripheral blood. The CDR3 region is CASSQGDRDVIGYTF. The CDR3 bases are TGTGCCAGCAGCCAAGGAGACAGGGATGTTATTGGCTACACCTTC.